The 10 T cell receptor beta chains reported below all come from one sample, sequenced in a study of cytomegalovirus exposure and HLA in healthy donors. Amplification used 60 Vbeta primers and 13 Jbeta primers. Using immunoSEQ multiplex PCR, the repertoire was profiled, and TCRdb retains in-frame clones only, with some absent. The table includes about 150,000 clones, 70% to 85% detected once. The material sequenced was PBMCs. The receptors were sampled from a woman aged 30 to 39 in good health and CMV-seropositive.

CDR3 amino acids: CASSLDGTSGRVTDTQYF. For the CDR3, the DNA is TGTGCCAGCAGCTTGGACGGGACTAGCGGGAGGGTCACAGATACGCAGTATTTT. The V call is TRBV5-4, the J call TRBJ2-3; 16 bases fit TRBD2. CDR1 and CDR2 (germline): SGHNT, YYREEE (reference sequence). V lost 0 bases to trimming and J lost 2 bases; unmatched junction nucleotides: 3. There are 18 residues in the CDR3. Drawing the rest from reference TRBV5-4 and TRBJ2-3, the complete variable domain is ETGVTQSPTHLIKTRGQQVTLRCSSQSGHNTVSWYQQALGQGPQFIFQYYREEENGRGNFPPRFSGLQFPNYSSELNVNALELDDSALYLCASSLDGTSGRVTDTQYFGPGTRLTVL.

The J gene is TRBJ2-5, the V gene TRBV5-1; 8 bases fit TRBD1. CDR1 and CDR2 from the germline V gene are SGHRS and YFSETQ. This CDR3 contains 15 residues. V shed 4 bases, J shed 4 bases, and the junction held 9 bases outside the gene matches. CDR3 protein: CASSRNQGAGETQYF. CDR3 bases: TGCGCCAGCAGCCGAAACCAGGGGGCCGGAGAGACCCAGTACTTC.

The V gene is TRBV4-3, the J gene TRBJ2-5; possible D gene TRBD2, 6 bases. V lost 4 bases to trimming and J lost 5 bases, with 17 bases between them. Germline V lookup: CDR1 LGHNA, CDR2 YSLEER. CDR3 length: 15 residues. The DNA of the CDR3 is TGCGCCAGCAGCCGCGGGACTCAGGCTGTGGAGACCCAGTACTTC. Its protein product is CASSRGTQAVETQYF.

The chain has TRBV6-1 and TRBJ1-2; D perhaps matches TRBD1 (5 bases). There are 11 residues in the CDR3. Germline CDR1 is MNHNS and CDR2 is SASEGT. Trimming cost V 6 bases and J 4 bases, with 6 bases left between them. The CDR3 DNA is TGTGCCAGCAGAGACAGCTATGGCTACACCTTC. Amino acids: CASRDSYGYTF.

The chain couples TRBV7-6 to TRBJ2-1, with TRBD2 matching over 9 bases. Germline V gives CDR1 SGHVS, CDR2 FNYEAQ. V dropped 1 base and J dropped 3; count of bases not matched to a gene: 7. CDR3 length equals 17 residues. The CDR3 DNA follows: TGTGCCAGCAGCTTAGTTAGGGGGACTAGCAGCTACAATGAGCAGTTCTTC. Its protein is CASSLVRGTSSYNEQFF.

V usage is TRBV5-1 and J usage is TRBJ2-1; D might be TRBD1 (6 bases). This CDR3 spans 16 amino acids. Trimming stripped 2 bases from V and 0 bases from J, with 12 bases between. Germline V gene lookup returns CDR1 SGHRS and CDR2 YFSETQ. The CDR3 coding sequence is TGCGCCAGCAGCTTCGGACAGATACGCTCCTACAATGAGCAGTTCTTC. It translates to CASSFGQIRSYNEQFF.

V usage is TRBV11-3 and J usage is TRBJ2-2; 9 bases are shared with TRBD1. Germline V CDR1 and CDR2: SGHNT, YENEEA. The length of the CDR3 is 16 residues. V shed 3 bases, J shed 5 bases, and the junction held 7 bases outside the gene matches. The CDR3 spells CASSFHPGQGTGELFF. DNA of the CDR3: TGTGCCAGCAGCTTCCACCCTGGACAGGGGACCGGGGAGCTGTTTTTT.

The CDR3 DNA reads TGTGCCAGCAGCTTAGGATCCGGGACAGGGGCCACGAACACTGAAGCTTTCTTT. Its translation is CASSLGSGTGATNTEAFF. The genes are TRBV7-9 and TRBJ1-1; 10 bases are shared with TRBD1. With 1 base clipped from V and 1 base from J, the junction kept 9 bases outside the gene matches. The CDR3 loop spans 18 amino acids. The germline V gene has CDR1 SEHNR and CDR2 FQNEAQ (reference sequence).

V and J are TRBV7-2 and TRBJ2-5; 7 bases line up with TRBD2. There are 16 residues in the CDR3. J gave up 5 bases and V 7 bases, and 16 bases lay outside the gene matches. Looked up from germline, CDR1 is SGHTA and CDR2 is FQGNSA. The CDR3 loop reads CASNPEGLFSGETQYF. The CDR3 coding sequence is TGTGCCAGCAACCCCGAGGGTCTATTTAGCGGGGAGACCCAGTACTTC.

The chain links TRBV21-1 to TRBJ1-3; TRBD1 is taken as the D call from the table, unchecked against the DNA. TRBV21-1 is marked as a pseudogene. The CDR3 covers 18 residues. The CDR3 sequence is CASSKALAGPVSGNTIYF. The CDR3, as DNA: TGTGCCAGCAGCAAAGCGCTGGCAGGGCCGGTCTCTGGAAACACCATATATTTT.